This T cell receptor (beta chain) was sequenced for a study of cytomegalovirus exposure and HLA in healthy donors (dated by TCRdb to the late 2010s). About the full investigation: A later analysis indicated that the 120 validation repertoires were generated on the platform also employed for the 670 or so repertoires of the first cohort. The study aimed to test whether cataloging public T cell receptors could reveal signatures of past pathogen exposure. In addition to the first cohort of about 650 subjects, a separate validation cohort of approximately 120 different subjects was used. The study combined high-throughput TCR immunosequencing, statistical association of individual TCRs with disease status, and machine learning to predict cytomegalovirus infection status. What the work shows at the level of the full study, not this receptor alone: Three of the identified cytomegalovirus-associated TCR beta chains were confirmed in vitro to be specific for cytomegalovirus antigens. In a later analysis, TCRs clustered in the first cohort were found to also tend to co-occur in the roughly 120 validation repertoires, with 90% to 95% of cluster scores above 0. The study listed 170 or so TCR beta chains as associated with cytomegalovirus. While some public TCRs were present in many individuals, most TCR sequences turned up only very rarely across donors. In both the original and validation cohorts, the classifier was reported to diagnose cytomegalovirus status with high specificity and sensitivity. The authors suggested that the approach could potentially be extended to other disease states and immunological phenotypes. A later analysis lacked HLA typing for the validation cohort, so it scored co-occurrence in that cohort across all 110 or so repertoires.

With respect to this clone: Which antigen it targets is not known. Qualities for individual bases were not recorded, and no much larger clone is one base off.

The library was prepared using the immunoSEQ multiplex PCR assay. The paper's data handling went like this. A statistical classification framework was built for diagnosing cytomegalovirus status from the catalog of TCR beta chain sequences. The clones in this table, taken by TCRdb from immuneACCESS, are in-frame only. Not every clone is retained; where verified, under half of the shortfall comes from an unresolved V gene, and the cause of the rest is unknown. V and J calls plus clone size are reproduced from that table; the DNA served to infer D and trimming. This sample is represented by about 260,000 clones; about 90% of them were singletons. Around 3.3% of the sample is in the top ten clones. The donors belonged to the validation cohort of around 120 subjects, which was separate from the roughly 680-subject first cohort. Material: PBMCs. The receptor comes from a woman in her thirties in good health and CMV-seronegative.

The DNA sequence reads TGTGCCAGCAGCTGGCGGTCGGACATTCAGTACTTC. This is translated as CASSWRSDIQYF. The V gene is TRBV7-9 and the J gene is TRBJ2-4; the D gene remains uncertain. The germline V gene (reference sequence) supplies CDR1 SEHNR and CDR2 FQNEAQ. The CDR3, from cysteine to phenylalanine, totals 12 residues. Of the read, only the CDR3 DNA is kept; its 36 bases are in frame from base 1. V is reduced by 4 bases and J by 8 bases, leaving a spacing of 9 bases between them.